Each of the 15 T cell receptor beta chains below was sequenced from the same sample in a study of blood T cells in healthy people across ages. It was with a sample-barcoded 5' primer and a J-beta primer mix that a second PCR of about 6 to 12 cycles was run. Using its own MiXCR run on the 5' RACE reads, TCRdb lists one record per CDR3 protein. The sample holds 1.5 million to 2 million distinct CDR3 sequences, approximately 50% seen once. The sequenced sample consisted of blood. These receptors were taken from a woman in her forties in good health.

This rearrangement joins TRBV20-1 to TRBJ2-7; D unclear. CDR1 and CDR2 from the germline V gene are DFQATT and SNEGSKA (reference sequence). V gave up 3 bases and J gave up 3 bases, with 9 bases separating them. The CDR3 has 12 amino acids. The chain's CDR3 is CSARRYGYEQYF. The CDR3 DNA is TGCAGTGCTAGGCGGTACGGCTACGAGCAGTACTTC.

V and J are TRBV3-1 and TRBJ2-4; D is uncertain. V lost 0 bases and J 13 bases, leaving 13 bases between the germline ends. The CDR3 spans 13 residues. Germline V lookup: CDR1 LGHDT, CDR2 YNNKEL (reference sequence). The CDR3 region has the DNA TGTGCCAGCAGCCAAGATCGGTCTCAGGAGCAGTACTTC. Its translation: CASSQDRSQEQYF.

This clonotype was seen only a few times. The CDR3 DNA reads as TGTGCCAGCAGAATGGACCCCACAGATACGCAGTATTTT. It translates to CASRMDPTDTQYF. V usage is TRBV6-5 and J usage is TRBJ2-3; the D is unclear. The CDR3 has 13 amino acids. Deletions cut 6 bases from V and 2 bases from J, with 9 bases between. The germline gives CDR1 MNHEY, CDR2 SVGAGI.

The chain is built from TRBV20-1 and TRBJ2-7; D is uncertain. Near its end, the DNA agrees better with TRBJ2-5, so the J call may be wrong. Germline-derived CDR1 and CDR2 are DFQATT and SNEGSKA (reference sequence). The length of the CDR3 is 12 residues. CDR3 nucleotide sequence: TGCAGTGGGAAGGGTACGAGGGAGACCCAGTACTTC. Its translation is CSGKGTRETQYF.

The V and J genes are TRBV7-2 and TRBJ2-3, with D perhaps being TRBD1 or TRBD2 (6 bases each). CDR3 length equals 17 residues. V was cut by 1 base and J by 9 bases, with 23 bases left in between. Looked up from germline, CDR1 is SGHTA and CDR2 is FQGNSA. The CDR3 coding sequence is TGTGCCAGCAGCTTAGGGTACGGTGGAGGGCAGGGGAAAACGCAGTATTTT. Its translation: CASSLGYGGGQGKTQYF.

V and J are TRBV28 and TRBJ2-7; 10 bases map to TRBD1. CDR3 length: 15 amino acids. Germline assignment: CDR1 MDHEN and CDR2 SYDVKM. After removal of 5 bases from V and 10 bases from J, the junction contained 14 bases not matched to a gene. In DNA form, the CDR3 reads TGTGCCAGCAGTCTCAGGACAGGGGGTTTTAAGGCCCAGTACTTC. It translates to CASSLRTGGFKAQYF.

This clonotype was seen more than once but under ten times. The chain links TRBV27 to TRBJ2-5; 8 positions match TRBD1. The CDR3 runs 15 residues. Trimming took 3 bases from V and 4 from J; bases not matched to a gene: 7. Germline CDR1 reads MNHEY; CDR2 reads SMNVEV (reference sequence). The CDR3 region is CASSFGRGRGETQYF. As DNA, the CDR3 is TGTGCCAGCAGTTTCGGCAGGGGGCGAGGAGAGACCCAGTACTTC.

V is TRBV5-1 and J is TRBJ2-1; either TRBD1 or TRBD2 may supply D (6 bases each). This CDR3 has 15 amino acids. V lost 3 bases and J lost 6, with 16 bases in between. Germline loops: CDR1 SGHRS, CDR2 YFSETQ. Written as DNA, the CDR3 is TGCGCCAGCAGCTGGGGGGCAGACTCTTTCAATGAGCAGTTCTTC. Protein sequence: CASSWGADSFNEQFF.

The chain employs TRBV15 and TRBJ1-6; the D gene is possibly TRBD1 (6 bases). The germline V gene has CDR1 LNHNV and CDR2 YYDKDF (reference sequence). Between the trimmed V and J ends, which lost 6 bases and 10 bases, there was a span of 16 bases. CDR3 length equals 14 residues. In nucleotides, the CDR3 is TGTGCCACCAGACTCCCCAGGGGTGGATCACCCCTCCACTTT. Its protein is CATRLPRGGSPLHF. Looking up the rest from reference TRBV15 and TRBJ1-6 gives the full variable domain: DAMVIQNPRYQVTQFGKPVTLSCSQTLNHNVMYWYQQKSSQAPKLLFHYYDKDFNNEADTPDNFQSRRPNTSFCFLDIRSPGLGDTAMYLCATRLPRGGSPLHFGNGTRLTVT.

This clonotype was counted a few times. The chain recombines TRBV20-1 with TRBJ2-3; D unclear. The V gene lost 3 bases and the J gene lost 5 bases, with 15 bases spanning the gap. This CDR3 is 14 amino acids long. Germline V gives CDR1 DFQATT, CDR2 SNEGSKA (reference sequence). CDR3 in DNA: TGCAGTGCTAGTTTACTCCTAGGCGGAGATACGCAGTATTTT. Residues: CSASLLLGGDTQYF.

The chain combines TRBV20-1 with TRBJ2-1; a weak D match, TRBD2 (5 bases). The CDR3 runs 12 residues. V lost 3 bases, J lost 3 bases, and 6 bases lay in between. Looked up from germline, CDR1 is DFQATT and CDR2 is SNEGSKA (reference sequence). CDR3 bases: TGCAGTGCTAGCGGGAACTACAATGAGCAGTTCTTC. Protein product: CSASGNYNEQFF.

The chain couples TRBV10-3 to TRBJ1-2; D might be TRBD1 (6 bases). The germline V and J ends were trimmed by 4 bases and 2 bases, with 14 bases remaining between them. The CDR3 has 15 residues. Germline CDR1 ENHRY, CDR2 SYGVKD. The CDR3 loop reads CAISAGTPTNYGYTF. For the CDR3, the DNA is TGTGCCATCAGTGCTGGGACACCCACCAACTATGGCTACACCTTC.

A few counts support this clonotype. The CDR3 loop reads CASTLRVRAKNIQYF. CDR3 sequence (DNA): TGTGCCAGCACCCTCAGGGTGCGGGCCAAAAACATTCAGTACTTC. J is TRBJ2-4 and V is TRBV28, with D perhaps TRBD1 (5 bases). From germline, CDR1 is MDHEN and CDR2 SYDVKM. This CDR3 region has 15 residues. Deletions cut 7 bases from V and 1 base from J, with 14 bases between. Full variable domain (rest looked up from reference TRBV28 and TRBJ2-4): DVKVTQSSRYLVKRTGEKVFLECVQDMDHENMFWYRQDPGLGLRLIYFSYDVKMKEKGDIPEGYSVSREKKERFSLILESASTNQTSMYLCASTLRVRAKNIQYFGAGTRLSVL.

V gene TRBV28 combines with J gene TRBJ2-5, with 7 bases identical to TRBD1. J gave up 5 bases and V 7 bases, and 10 bases lay outside the gene matches. This CDR3 comprises 14 residues. Germline CDR1 and CDR2: MDHEN and SYDVKM. Here the CDR3 DNA reads TGTGCCAGCATACCGACAGGGCGGTTTGAGACCCAGTACTTC. Translation: CASIPTGRFETQYF. Full variable domain (remainder filled in from reference TRBV28 and TRBJ2-5): DVKVTQSSRYLVKRTGEKVFLECVQDMDHENMFWYRQDPGLGLRLIYFSYDVKMKEKGDIPEGYSVSREKKERFSLILESASTNQTSMYLCASIPTGRFETQYFGPGTRLLVL.

V usage is TRBV5-1 and J usage is TRBJ2-1; D call uncertain. The CDR3 consists of 15 residues. CDR1 SGHRS and CDR2 YFSETQ come from the germline V gene. The V end was cut by 2 bases, the J end by 0 bases, with 9 bases between. The CDR3 DNA reads as TGCGCCAGCAGCTTTAGGCCTTACTCCTACAATGAGCAGTTCTTC. Amino acids: CASSFRPYSYNEQFF.